This TCR beta chain derives from a study of OX40 agonist ivuxolimab in advanced cancers. Study at large: Of mixed ages from about 20 to 90 and averaging approximately 60 years, the group was around 78% male. Study findings and constraints: CD8+ T cells averaged more expanded clones than CD4+.

Comment on this clone: The target antigen is unknown.

Germline V gene sequence: CDR1 MNHNY, CDR2 SVGAGI (reference sequence). V lost 7 bases and J lost 10, with 21 bases in between. This CDR3 has 14 amino acids. Measured with immunoSEQ multiplex PCR; TCRdb has only the in-frame clones, and not every one. Of some 60,000 clones listed, about nine tenths are singletons. The rearrangement joins TRBV6-6 to TRBJ2-3; possibly TRBD2 for D (5 bases). The source is an adult with an advanced solid tumor such as melanoma, head and neck, liver or kidney cancer. Sequences were derived from CD4+ or CD8+ T cells sorted from blood, sampled in a trial of the OX40 agonist ivuxolimab. As DNA, the CDR3 is TGTGCCAGCACCCTTACTAGTGGGCGGTTAGCGCAGTATTTT. This translates into CASTLTSGRLAQYF.